This T cell receptor beta chain was retrieved from a study of cytomegalovirus exposure and HLA in healthy donors. Study-level background: An analysis done earlier identified around 100 million unique TCR beta sequences from 150 million to 200 million T cells. Study findings and constraints: Later on, an analysis tied around 17,000 TCR beta sequences to HLA alleles at 0.05 false discovery rate.

A note on this clone: Its antigen is undetermined.

The PCR ran on 60 Vbeta and 13 Jbeta primers. Using immunoSEQ multiplex PCR, the repertoire was profiled, and TCRdb retains in-frame clones only, with some absent. The repertoire includes 140,000 to 150,000 clones, 84% of them detected once, and around 2.5% sits in the top ten. The TCR sequence derives from a boy under 10 years old in good health and CMV-seronegative. What was sequenced was PBMCs.

Here the CDR3 reads CASSVATKGYEQYF. The CDR3 DNA is TGTGCCAGCAGCGTAGCCACGAAGGGGTACGAGCAGTACTTC. The chain joins TRBV9 to TRBJ2-7, with D maybe TRBD1 (5 bases). CDR3 length: 14 amino acids. V gave up 0 bases and J gave up 4 bases, with 11 bases separating them. Looked up from germline, CDR1 is SGDLS and CDR2 is YYNGEE. Complete variable domain (other parts from reference TRBV9 and TRBJ2-7): DSGVTQTPKHLITATGQRVTLRCSPRSGDLSVYWYQQSLDQGLQFLIQYYNGEERAKGNILERFSAQQFPDLHSELNLSSLELGDSALYFCASSVATKGYEQYFGPGTRLTVT.